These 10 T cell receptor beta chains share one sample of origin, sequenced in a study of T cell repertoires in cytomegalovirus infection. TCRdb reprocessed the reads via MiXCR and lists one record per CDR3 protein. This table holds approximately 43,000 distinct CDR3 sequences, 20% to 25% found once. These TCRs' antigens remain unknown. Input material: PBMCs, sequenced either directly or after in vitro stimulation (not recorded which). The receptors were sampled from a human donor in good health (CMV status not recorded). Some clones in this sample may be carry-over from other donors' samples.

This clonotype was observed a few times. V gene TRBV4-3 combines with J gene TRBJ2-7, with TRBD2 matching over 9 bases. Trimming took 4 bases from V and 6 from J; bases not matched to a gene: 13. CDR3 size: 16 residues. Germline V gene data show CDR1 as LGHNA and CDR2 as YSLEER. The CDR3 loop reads CASSRTGRLAGTEQYF. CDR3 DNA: TGCGCCAGCAGCCGAACTGGGAGGCTAGCGGGAACCGAGCAGTACTTC.

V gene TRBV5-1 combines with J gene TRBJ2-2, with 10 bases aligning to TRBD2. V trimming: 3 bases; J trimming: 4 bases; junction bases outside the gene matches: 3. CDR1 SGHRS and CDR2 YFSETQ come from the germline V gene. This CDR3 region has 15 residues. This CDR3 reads CASSWTSGGTGELFF. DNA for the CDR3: TGCGCCAGCAGCTGGACTAGCGGAGGCACCGGGGAGCTGTTTTTT.

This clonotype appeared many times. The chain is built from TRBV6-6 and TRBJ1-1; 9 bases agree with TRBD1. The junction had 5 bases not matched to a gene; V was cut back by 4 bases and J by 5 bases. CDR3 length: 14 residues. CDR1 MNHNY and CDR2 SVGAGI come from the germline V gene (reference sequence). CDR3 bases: TGTGCCAGCAGTTTCGACAGGGGGTTGACTGAAGCTTTCTTT. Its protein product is CASSFDRGLTEAFF.

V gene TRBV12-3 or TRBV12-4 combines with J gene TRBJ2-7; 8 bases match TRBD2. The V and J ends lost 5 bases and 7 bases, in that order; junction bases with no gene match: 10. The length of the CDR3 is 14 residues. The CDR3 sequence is CASSPQGPGGEQYF. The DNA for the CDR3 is TGTGCCAGCAGTCCTCAGGGACCGGGAGGGGAGCAGTACTTC.

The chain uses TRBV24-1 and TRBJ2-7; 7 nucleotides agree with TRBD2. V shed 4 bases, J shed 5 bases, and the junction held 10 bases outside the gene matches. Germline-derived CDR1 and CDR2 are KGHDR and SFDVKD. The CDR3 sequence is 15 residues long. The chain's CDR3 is CATSDPWGGPNEQYF. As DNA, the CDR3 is TGTGCCACCAGTGACCCTTGGGGAGGGCCCAACGAGCAGTACTTC.

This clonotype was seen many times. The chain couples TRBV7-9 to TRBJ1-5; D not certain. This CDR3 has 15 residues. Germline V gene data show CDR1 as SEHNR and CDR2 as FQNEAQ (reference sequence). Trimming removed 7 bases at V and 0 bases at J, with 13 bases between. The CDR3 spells CASNSWRDSNQPQHF. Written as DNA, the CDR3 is TGTGCCAGCAATTCCTGGAGGGATAGCAATCAGCCCCAGCATTTT.

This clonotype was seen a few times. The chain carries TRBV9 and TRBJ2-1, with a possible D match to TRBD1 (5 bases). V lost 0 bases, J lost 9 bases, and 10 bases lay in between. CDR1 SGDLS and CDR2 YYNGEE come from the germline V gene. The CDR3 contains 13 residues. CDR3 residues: CASSVDGRGEQFF. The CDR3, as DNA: TGTGCCAGCAGCGTAGACGGAAGGGGTGAGCAGTTCTTC.

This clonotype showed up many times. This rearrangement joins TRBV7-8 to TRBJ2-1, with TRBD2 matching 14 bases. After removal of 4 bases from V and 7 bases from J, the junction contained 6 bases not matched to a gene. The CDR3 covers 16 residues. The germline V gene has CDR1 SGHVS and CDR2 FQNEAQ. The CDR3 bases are TGTGCCAGCAGCTCCTCGGGACTAGCGGGAGTTAATGAGCAGTTCTTC. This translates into CASSSSGLAGVNEQFF.

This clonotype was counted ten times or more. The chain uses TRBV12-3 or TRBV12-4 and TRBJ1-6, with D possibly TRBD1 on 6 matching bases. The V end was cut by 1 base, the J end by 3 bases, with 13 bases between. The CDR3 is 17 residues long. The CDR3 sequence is CASSLGLQGHYNSPLHF. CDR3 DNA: TGTGCCAGCAGTTTAGGGCTACAGGGCCACTATAATTCACCCCTCCACTTT.

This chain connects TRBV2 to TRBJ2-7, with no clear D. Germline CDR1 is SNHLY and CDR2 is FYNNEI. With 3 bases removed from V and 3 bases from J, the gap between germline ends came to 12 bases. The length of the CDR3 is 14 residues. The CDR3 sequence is CASSDDIFRYEQYF. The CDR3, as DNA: TGTGCCAGCAGTGATGATATCTTTCGCTACGAGCAGTACTTC.